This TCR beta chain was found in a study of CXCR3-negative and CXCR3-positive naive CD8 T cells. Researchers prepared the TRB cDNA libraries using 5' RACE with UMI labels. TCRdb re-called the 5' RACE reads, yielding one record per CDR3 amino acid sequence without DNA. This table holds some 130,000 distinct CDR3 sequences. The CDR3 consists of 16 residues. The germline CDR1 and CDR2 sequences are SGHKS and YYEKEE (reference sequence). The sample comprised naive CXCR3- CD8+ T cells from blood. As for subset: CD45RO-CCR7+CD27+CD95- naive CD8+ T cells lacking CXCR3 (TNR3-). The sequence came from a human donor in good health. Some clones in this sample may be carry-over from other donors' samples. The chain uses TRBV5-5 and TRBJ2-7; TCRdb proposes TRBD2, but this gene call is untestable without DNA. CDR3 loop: CASSLGFGTYNYEQYF. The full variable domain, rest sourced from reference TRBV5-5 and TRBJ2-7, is DAGVTQSPTHLIKTRGQQVTLRCSPISGHKSVSWYQQVLGQGPQFIFQYYEKEERGRGNFPDRFSARQFPNYSSELNVNALLLGDSALYLCASSLGFGTYNYEQYFGPGTRLTVT.